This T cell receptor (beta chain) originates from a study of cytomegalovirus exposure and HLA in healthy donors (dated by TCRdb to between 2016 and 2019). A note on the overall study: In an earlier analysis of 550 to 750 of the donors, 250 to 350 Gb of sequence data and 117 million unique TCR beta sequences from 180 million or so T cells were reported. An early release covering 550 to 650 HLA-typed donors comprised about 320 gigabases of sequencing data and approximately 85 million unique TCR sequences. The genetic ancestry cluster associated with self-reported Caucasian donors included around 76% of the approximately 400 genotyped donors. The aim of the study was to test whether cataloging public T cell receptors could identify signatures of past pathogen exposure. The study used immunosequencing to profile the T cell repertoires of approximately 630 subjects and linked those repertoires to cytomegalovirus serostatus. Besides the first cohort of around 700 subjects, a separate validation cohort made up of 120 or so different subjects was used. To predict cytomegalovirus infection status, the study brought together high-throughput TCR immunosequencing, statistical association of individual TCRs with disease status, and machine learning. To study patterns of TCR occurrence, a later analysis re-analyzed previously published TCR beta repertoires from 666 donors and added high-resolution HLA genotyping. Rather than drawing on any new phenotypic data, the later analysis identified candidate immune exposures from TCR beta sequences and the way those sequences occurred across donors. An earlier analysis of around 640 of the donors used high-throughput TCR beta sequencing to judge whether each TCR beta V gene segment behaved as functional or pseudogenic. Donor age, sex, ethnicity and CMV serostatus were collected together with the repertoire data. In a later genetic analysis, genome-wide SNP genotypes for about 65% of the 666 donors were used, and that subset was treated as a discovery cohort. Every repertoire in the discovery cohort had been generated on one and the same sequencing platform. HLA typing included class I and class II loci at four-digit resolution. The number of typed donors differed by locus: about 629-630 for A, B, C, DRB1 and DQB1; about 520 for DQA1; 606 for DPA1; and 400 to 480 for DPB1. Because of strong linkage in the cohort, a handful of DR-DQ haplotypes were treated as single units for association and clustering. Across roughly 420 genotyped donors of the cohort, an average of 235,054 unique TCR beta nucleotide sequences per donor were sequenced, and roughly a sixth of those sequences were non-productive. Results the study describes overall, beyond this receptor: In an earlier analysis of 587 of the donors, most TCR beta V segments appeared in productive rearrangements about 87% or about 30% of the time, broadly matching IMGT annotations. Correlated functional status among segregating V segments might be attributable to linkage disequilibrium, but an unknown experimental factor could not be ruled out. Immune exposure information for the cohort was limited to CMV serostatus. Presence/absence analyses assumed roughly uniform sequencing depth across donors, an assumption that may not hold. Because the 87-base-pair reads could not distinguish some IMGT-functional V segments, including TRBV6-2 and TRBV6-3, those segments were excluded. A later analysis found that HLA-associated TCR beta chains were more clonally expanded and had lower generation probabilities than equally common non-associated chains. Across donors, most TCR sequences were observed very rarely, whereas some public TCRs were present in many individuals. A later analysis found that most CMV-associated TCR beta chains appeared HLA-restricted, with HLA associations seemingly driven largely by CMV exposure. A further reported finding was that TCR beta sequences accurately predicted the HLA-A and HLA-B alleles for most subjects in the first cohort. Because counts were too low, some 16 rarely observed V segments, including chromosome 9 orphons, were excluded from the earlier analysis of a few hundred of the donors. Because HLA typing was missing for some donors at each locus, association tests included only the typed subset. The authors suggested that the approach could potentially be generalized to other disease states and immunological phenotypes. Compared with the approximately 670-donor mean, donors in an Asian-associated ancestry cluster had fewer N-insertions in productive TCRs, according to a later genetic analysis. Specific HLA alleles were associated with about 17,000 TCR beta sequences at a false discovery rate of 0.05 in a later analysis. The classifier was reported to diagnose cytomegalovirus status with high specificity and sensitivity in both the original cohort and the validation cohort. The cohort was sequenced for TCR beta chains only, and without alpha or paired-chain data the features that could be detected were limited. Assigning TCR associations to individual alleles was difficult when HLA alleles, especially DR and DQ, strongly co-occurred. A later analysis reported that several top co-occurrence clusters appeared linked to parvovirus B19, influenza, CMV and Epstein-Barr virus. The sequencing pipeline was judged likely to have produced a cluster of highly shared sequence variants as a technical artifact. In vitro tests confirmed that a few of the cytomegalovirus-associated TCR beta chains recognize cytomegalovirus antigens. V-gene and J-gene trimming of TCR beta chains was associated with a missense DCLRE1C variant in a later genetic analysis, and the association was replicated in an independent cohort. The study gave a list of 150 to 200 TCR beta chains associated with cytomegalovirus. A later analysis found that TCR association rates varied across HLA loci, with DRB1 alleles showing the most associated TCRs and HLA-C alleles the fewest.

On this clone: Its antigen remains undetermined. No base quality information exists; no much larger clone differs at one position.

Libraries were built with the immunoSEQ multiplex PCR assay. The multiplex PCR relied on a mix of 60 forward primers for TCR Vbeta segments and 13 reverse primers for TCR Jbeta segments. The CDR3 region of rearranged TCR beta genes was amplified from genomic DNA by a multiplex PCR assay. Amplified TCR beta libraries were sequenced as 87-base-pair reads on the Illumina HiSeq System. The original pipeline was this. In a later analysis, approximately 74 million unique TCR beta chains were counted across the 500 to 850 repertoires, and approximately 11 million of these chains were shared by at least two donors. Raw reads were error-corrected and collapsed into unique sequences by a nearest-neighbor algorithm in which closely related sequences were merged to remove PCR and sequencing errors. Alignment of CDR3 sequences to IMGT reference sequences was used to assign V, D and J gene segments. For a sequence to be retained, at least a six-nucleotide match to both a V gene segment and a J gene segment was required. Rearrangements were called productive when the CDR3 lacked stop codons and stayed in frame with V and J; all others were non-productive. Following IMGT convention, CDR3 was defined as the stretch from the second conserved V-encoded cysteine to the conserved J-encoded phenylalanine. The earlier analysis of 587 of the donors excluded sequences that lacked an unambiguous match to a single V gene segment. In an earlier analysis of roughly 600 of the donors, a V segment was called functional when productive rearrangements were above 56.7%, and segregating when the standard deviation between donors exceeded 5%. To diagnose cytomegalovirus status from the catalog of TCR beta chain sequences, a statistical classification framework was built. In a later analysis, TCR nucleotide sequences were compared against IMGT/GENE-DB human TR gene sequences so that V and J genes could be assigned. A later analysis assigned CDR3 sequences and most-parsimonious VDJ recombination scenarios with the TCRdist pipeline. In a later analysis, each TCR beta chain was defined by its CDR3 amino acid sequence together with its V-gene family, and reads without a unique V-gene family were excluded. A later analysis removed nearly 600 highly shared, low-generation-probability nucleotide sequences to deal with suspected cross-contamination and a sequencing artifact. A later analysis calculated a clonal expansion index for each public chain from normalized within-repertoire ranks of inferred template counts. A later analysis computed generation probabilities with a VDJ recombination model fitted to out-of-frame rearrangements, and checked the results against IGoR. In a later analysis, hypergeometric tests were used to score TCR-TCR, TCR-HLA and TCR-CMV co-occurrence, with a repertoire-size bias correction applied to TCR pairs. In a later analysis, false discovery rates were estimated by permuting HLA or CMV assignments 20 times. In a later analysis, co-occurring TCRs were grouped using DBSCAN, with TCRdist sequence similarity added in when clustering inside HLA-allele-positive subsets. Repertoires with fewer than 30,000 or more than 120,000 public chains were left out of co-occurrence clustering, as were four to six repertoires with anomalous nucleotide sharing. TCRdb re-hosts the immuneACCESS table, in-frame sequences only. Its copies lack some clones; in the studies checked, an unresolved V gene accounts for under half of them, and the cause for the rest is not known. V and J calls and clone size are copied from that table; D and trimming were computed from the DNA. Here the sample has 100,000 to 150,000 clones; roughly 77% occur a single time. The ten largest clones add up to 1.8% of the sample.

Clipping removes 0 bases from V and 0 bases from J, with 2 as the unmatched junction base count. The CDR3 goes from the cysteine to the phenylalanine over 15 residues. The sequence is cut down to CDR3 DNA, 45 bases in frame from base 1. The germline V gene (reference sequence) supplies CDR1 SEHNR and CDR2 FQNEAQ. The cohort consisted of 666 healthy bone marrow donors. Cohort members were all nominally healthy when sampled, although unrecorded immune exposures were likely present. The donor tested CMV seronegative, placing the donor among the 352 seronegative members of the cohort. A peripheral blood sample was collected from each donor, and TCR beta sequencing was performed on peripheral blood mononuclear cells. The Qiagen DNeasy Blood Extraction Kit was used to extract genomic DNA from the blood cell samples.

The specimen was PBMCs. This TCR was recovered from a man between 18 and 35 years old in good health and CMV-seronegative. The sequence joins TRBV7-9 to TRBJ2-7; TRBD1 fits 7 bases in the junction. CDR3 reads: CASSLARDSSYEQYF. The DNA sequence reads TGTGCCAGCAGCTTAGCCCGGGACAGCTCCTACGAGCAGTACTTC.